Listed below are T cell receptor beta chains from one sample, sequenced in a study of blood T cell repertoires in COVID-19. The table came from immunoSEQ multiplex PCR; TCRdb's copy has only in-frame clones and leaves some out. Among 140,000 to 150,000 clones listed, over 75% were seen once. Material: peripheral blood. These TCRs come from a human donor in a cohort sampled during active COVID-19. The CDR3 runs from the conserved cysteine through the conserved F or W. Fields, in order: CDR3 protein, CDR3 DNA, D gene, J gene, clone size, V gene. The D gene is left open where the match is weak. Rows give clone size only sometimes, using once, few, many, or a class for an expanded clone.

CDR3 protein: CASTGGEGQPQHF; CDR3 DNA: TGTGCCTCGACAGGTGGTGAGGGGCAGCCCCAGCATTTT; D gene: -; J gene: TRBJ1-5; clone size: -; V gene: TRBV7-8
CDR3 protein: CASSLRDLREGTQYF; CDR3 DNA: TGCGCCAGCAGCTTGAGGGATCTGCGGGAAGGGACCCAGTACTTC; D gene: -; J gene: TRBJ2-5; clone size: once; V gene: TRBV5-1
CDR3 protein: CASSPRRGAYGYTF; CDR3 DNA: TGTGCCAGCAGCCCCCGAAGGGGCGCCTATGGCTACACCTTC; D gene: -; J gene: TRBJ1-2; clone size: -; V gene: TRBV3-1/TRBV3-2
CDR3 protein: CASSLTGEPEGYTF; CDR3 DNA: TGTGCCAGCAGCTTGACAGGGGAGCCGGAAGGCTACACCTTC; D gene: TRBD1; J gene: TRBJ1-2; clone size: once; V gene: TRBV5-6
CDR3 protein: CASSSRGAGANVLTF; CDR3 DNA: TGTGCCAGCAGCTCCAGGGGGGCCGGGGCCAACGTCCTGACTTTC; D gene: -; J gene: TRBJ2-6; clone size: -; V gene: TRBV11-3
CDR3 protein: CASRLFSSPTDATNEKLFF; CDR3 DNA: TGTGCCAGCAGGTTATTTTCGAGTCCTACCGATGCAACTAATGAAAAACTGTTTTTT; D gene: -; J gene: TRBJ1-4; clone size: -; V gene: TRBV27
CDR3 protein: CASSRGDRDKNEQFF; CDR3 DNA: TGTGCCAGTAGTAGGGGGGACAGGGATAAGAATGAGCAGTTCTTC; D gene: TRBD1; J gene: TRBJ2-1; clone size: -; V gene: TRBV19
CDR3 protein: CSANRAERNEQFF; CDR3 DNA: TGCAGCGCTAACAGGGCCGAGAGAAATGAGCAGTTCTTC; D gene: -; J gene: TRBJ2-1; clone size: -; V gene: TRBV29-1
CDR3 protein: CASSRGGSDTQYF; CDR3 DNA: TGTGCCAGCAGCCGGGGGGGCTCAGATACGCAGTATTTT; D gene: TRBD2; J gene: TRBJ2-3; clone size: -; V gene: TRBV11-3
CDR3 protein: CSVEHTPYDPTF; CDR3 DNA: TGCAGCGTTGAACATACACCTTATGATCCTACCTTC; D gene: -; J gene: TRBJ1-2; clone size: -; V gene: TRBV29-1
CDR3 protein: CASSEGLLRETQYF; CDR3 DNA: TGTGCCAGCAGTGAAGGACTGCTTAGGGAGACCCAGTACTTC; D gene: -; J gene: TRBJ2-5; clone size: -; V gene: TRBV6-1
CDR3 protein: CASSLPRGDTQYF; CDR3 DNA: TGTGCCAGCAGCTTGCCCCGAGGAGATACGCAGTATTTT; D gene: -; J gene: TRBJ2-3; clone size: -; V gene: TRBV5-4
CDR3 protein: CASSLFRLAGTSETQYF; CDR3 DNA: TGTGCCAGCTCACTTTTCCGACTAGCGGGAACGTCGGAGACCCAGTACTTC; D gene: TRBD2; J gene: TRBJ2-5; clone size: -; V gene: TRBV18
CDR3 protein: CASSSRVYSNQPQHF; CDR3 DNA: TGTGCCAGTAGTTCCAGGGTCTATAGCAATCAGCCCCAGCATTTT; D gene: -; J gene: TRBJ1-5; clone size: -; V gene: TRBV19
CDR3 protein: CASSQTGDYGYTF; CDR3 DNA: TGTGCCAGTAGTCAGACAGGGGACTATGGCTACACCTTC; D gene: TRBD1; J gene: TRBJ1-2; clone size: few; V gene: TRBV19
CDR3 protein: CASSPGGHQPQHF; CDR3 DNA: TGTGCCAGCTCTCCAGGGGGGCATCAGCCCCAGCATTTT; D gene: TRBD1; J gene: TRBJ1-5; clone size: -; V gene: TRBV19
CDR3 protein: CASSLRGPGQAYNEQFF; CDR3 DNA: TGTGCCAGCAGCTTAAGGGGACCGGGACAGGCGTACAATGAGCAGTTCTTC; D gene: TRBD1; J gene: TRBJ2-1; clone size: -; V gene: TRBV7-3
CDR3 protein: CASSPQEGAAFF; CDR3 DNA: TGTGCCAGTAGCCCCCAGGAGGGGGCGGCTTTCTTT; D gene: TRBD1; J gene: TRBJ1-1; clone size: -; V gene: TRBV19
CDR3 protein: CAISDRGSGAFF; CDR3 DNA: TGTGCCATCAGTGACAGGGGAAGTGGAGCTTTCTTT; D gene: -; J gene: TRBJ1-1; clone size: -; V gene: TRBV10-3
CDR3 protein: CSASSSNQPQHF; CDR3 DNA: TGCAGTGCTAGTAGCTCTAATCAGCCCCAGCATTTT; D gene: -; J gene: TRBJ1-5; clone size: -; V gene: TRBV20-1
CDR3 protein: CASSLVAGFTDTQYF; CDR3 DNA: TGTGCCAGCAGCTTAGTTGCAGGGTTCACAGATACGCAGTATTTT; D gene: -; J gene: TRBJ2-3; clone size: -; V gene: TRBV7-6
CDR3 protein: CASSLVSGGSPLSYEQYF; CDR3 DNA: TGTGCCAGCAGCTTGGTTTCCGGGGGTTCCCCGCTGAGCTACGAGCAGTACTTC; D gene: -; J gene: TRBJ2-7; clone size: -; V gene: TRBV5-5
CDR3 protein: CASSVGQPNTEAFF; CDR3 DNA: TGTGCCAGCAGCGTAGGACAGCCGAACACTGAAGCTTTCTTT; D gene: -; J gene: TRBJ1-1; clone size: -; V gene: TRBV7-2
CDR3 protein: CASSLEWVAGYNEQFF; CDR3 DNA: TGTGCCAGCAGCTTAGAGTGGGTAGCGGGCTACAATGAGCAGTTCTTC; D gene: TRBD2; J gene: TRBJ2-1; clone size: -; V gene: TRBV11-2